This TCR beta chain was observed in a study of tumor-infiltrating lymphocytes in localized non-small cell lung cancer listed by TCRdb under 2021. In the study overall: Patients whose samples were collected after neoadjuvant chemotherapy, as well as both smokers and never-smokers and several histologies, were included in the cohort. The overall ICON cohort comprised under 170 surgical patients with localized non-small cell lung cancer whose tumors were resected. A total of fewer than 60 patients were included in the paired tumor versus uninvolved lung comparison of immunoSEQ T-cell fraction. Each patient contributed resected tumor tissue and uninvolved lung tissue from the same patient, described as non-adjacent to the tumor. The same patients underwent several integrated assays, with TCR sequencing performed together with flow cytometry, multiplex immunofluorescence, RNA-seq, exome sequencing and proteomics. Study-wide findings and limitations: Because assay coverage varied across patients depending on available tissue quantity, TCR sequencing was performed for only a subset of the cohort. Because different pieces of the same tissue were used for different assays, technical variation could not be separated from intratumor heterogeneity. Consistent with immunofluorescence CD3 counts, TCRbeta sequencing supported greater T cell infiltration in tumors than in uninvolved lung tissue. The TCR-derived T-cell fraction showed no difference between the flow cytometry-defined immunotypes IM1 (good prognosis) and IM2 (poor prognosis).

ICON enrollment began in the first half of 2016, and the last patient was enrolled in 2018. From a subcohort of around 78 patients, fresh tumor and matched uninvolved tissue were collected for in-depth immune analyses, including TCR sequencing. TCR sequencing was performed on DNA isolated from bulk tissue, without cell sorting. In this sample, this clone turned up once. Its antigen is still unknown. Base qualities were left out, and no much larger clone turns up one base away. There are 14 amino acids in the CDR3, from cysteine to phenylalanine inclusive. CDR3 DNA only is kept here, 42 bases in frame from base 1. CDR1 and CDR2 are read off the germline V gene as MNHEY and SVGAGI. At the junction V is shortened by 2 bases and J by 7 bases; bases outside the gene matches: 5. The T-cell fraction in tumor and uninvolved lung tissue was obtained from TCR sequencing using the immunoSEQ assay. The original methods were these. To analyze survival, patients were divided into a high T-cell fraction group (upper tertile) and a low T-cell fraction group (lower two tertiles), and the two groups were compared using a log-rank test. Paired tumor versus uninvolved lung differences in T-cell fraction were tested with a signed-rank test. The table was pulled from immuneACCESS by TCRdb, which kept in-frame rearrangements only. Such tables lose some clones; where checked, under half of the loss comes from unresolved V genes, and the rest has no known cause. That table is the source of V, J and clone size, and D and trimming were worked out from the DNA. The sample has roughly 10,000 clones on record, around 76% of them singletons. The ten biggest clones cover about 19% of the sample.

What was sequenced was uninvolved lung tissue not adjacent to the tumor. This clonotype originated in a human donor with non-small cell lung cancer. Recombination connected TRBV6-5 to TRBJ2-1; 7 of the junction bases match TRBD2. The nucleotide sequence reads TGTGCCAGCAGTTACACAAACGGGGGGAATGAGCAGTTCTTC. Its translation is CASSYTNGGNEQFF.